This T cell receptor (beta chain) was obtained from a study of Graves' ophthalmopathy and Graves' hyperthyroidism. Whole-study results and caveats: Discriminating ophthalmopathy from stable hyperthyroidism, a 13-signature model attained a sensitivity of 85% to 90% and a specificity of 80% to 82%.

CDR3 regions of TCR beta were amplified from RNA transcripts. First-round RT-PCR employed HTBI primers, with a second-round multiplex PCR after it. TCRdb re-called the multiplex PCR reads with MiXCR, one entry per CDR3 protein. Of about 480,000 distinct CDR3 sequences listed, 13% to 15% were seen once; the top ten hold over 8%. Trimming removed 0 bases at V and 0 bases at J, with 14 bases between. Germline V gives CDR1 DFQATT, CDR2 SNEGSKA (reference sequence). The CDR3 has 16 amino acids. Disease in donors with ophthalmopathy had moderate-to-severe activity, CAS ≥3, NOSPECS ≥4 and under 3 months' duration. The starting material, approximately 10 ml of fresh peripheral blood, provided the PBMCs. This clonotype showed up many times. Its cognate antigen is unknown.

The sequenced sample consisted of blood. The V call is TRBV20-1, the J call TRBJ1-1; no definite D call. This receptor was taken from a woman in her 30s with Graves' ophthalmopathy. CDR3 loop: CSARDYAGQMNTEAFF. The CDR3 nucleotides read TGCAGTGCTAGAGATTATGCCGGGCAAATGAACACTGAAGCTTTCTTT.